These 29 T cell receptor beta chains originate from one sample sequenced in a study of siplizumab effects on memory and regulatory T cells. Libraries were prepared by immunoSEQ multiplex PCR; TCRdb keeps only in-frame clonotypes and omits some of them. Found here are 85,000 to 90,000 clones, approximately 90% of them singletons; the top ten hold roughly 15%. The sequenced sample was CD4+ T cells sorted from blood. Every receptor here comes from a human donor in good health.

The J gene is TRBJ2-2, the V gene TRBV6-4; D is undetermined. CDR1 and CDR2 from the germline V gene are MRHNA and SNTAGT. CDR3 length: 12 amino acids. The V and J ends lost 4 bases and 4 bases respectively, with 4 bases between them. CDR3 in DNA: TGTGCCAGCAGTGCCGGCACCGGGGAGCTGTTTTTT. Its translation: CASSAGTGELFF.

The chain recombines TRBV7-2 with TRBJ2-1; weak D call: TRBD1 (5 bases). The V end was cut by 5 bases, the J end by 9 bases, with 14 bases between. CDR1 and CDR2 from the germline V gene are SGHTA and FQGNSA. The CDR3 length is 13 residues. The CDR3 nucleotides read TGTGCCAGCAGCACCGACTGGGGCGGTGAGCAGTTCTTC. It codes for CASSTDWGGEQFF. Complete variable domain (other parts from reference TRBV7-2 and TRBJ2-1): GAGVSQSPSNKVTEKGKDVELRCDPISGHTALYWYRQSLGQGLEFLIYFQGNSAPDKSGLPSDRFSAERTGGSVSTLTIQRTQQEDSAVYLCASSTDWGGEQFFGPGTRLTVL.

The chain links TRBV19 to TRBJ2-7, with a tentative D call TRBD2 (5 bases). The CDR3 is 14 amino acids. V lost 9 bases and J 6 bases, leaving 21 bases between the germline ends. Germline V gene lookup returns CDR1 LNHDA and CDR2 SQIVND (reference sequence). CDR3 nucleotides: TGTGCCAGATCCCGGGTAATTGAGGGTTCCGAGCAGTACTTC. Translated: CARSRVIEGSEQYF.

The chain employs TRBV5-8 and TRBJ2-4; 9 nucleotides line up with TRBD1. J was trimmed by 0 bases and V by 3 bases; bases with no gene match: 7. This CDR3 is 17 amino acids long. Germline V gene data show CDR1 as SGHTS and CDR2 as YDEGEE. Written as DNA, the CDR3 is TGTGCCAGCAGCTCGTGGACAGGGGAACTAGCCAAAAACATTCAGTACTTC. This sequence encodes CASSSWTGELAKNIQYF.

The V gene is TRBV6-5, the J gene TRBJ2-4; D is possibly TRBD1 or TRBD2 (5 bases each). Germline lookup yields CDR1 MNHEY and CDR2 SVGAGI. The CDR3 spans 16 residues. The V and J ends lost 2 bases and 3 bases respectively, with 14 bases between them. The CDR3 bases are TGTGCCAGCAGTTACCCTGGGGGAGCCGGCAAAAACATTCAGTACTTC. This codes for CASSYPGGAGKNIQYF.

The chain is built from TRBV5-6 and TRBJ1-5; TRBD1 matches at 10 bases. Germline V gives CDR1 SGHDT, CDR2 YYEEEE. The CDR3 is 15 residues long. With 2 bases clipped from V and 2 bases from J, the junction kept 1 base outside the gene matches. CDR3 residues: CASSFGTGGNQPQHF. DNA of the CDR3: TGTGCCAGCAGCTTCGGGACAGGGGGCAATCAGCCCCAGCATTTT.

This clone was recorded only once. This chain links TRBV28 with TRBJ1-2; possible D gene TRBD1, 5 bases. CDR1 and CDR2 from the germline V gene are MDHEN and SYDVKM. The CDR3 runs to 14 residues. Trimming cost V 7 bases and J 2 bases, with 14 bases left between them. The CDR3 nucleotides read TGTGCCAGCAAAACTCACGACAGAAACTATGGCTACACCTTC. This sequence encodes CASKTHDRNYGYTF.

The V call is TRBV12-2, the J call TRBJ2-3; the tabulated D call, TRBD1, remains unverified against the DNA. TRBV12-2 is tagged as a pseudogene. This CDR3 comprises 16 residues. CDR3 protein: CASRLEGQTSTDTQYF. In DNA, the CDR3 is TGTGCAAGTCGCTTAGAGGGACAGACTAGCACAGATACGCAGTATTTT.

V gene TRBV5-4 combines with J gene TRBJ1-1; perhaps TRBD1 as D (6 bases). Trimming left V 4 bases short and J 7 bases short, with 20 bases between. The V gene's germline CDR1 is SGHNT and CDR2 YYREEE (reference sequence). The CDR3 is 15 residues long. CDR3: CASSPRAGAYFEAFF. The DNA of the CDR3 is TGTGCCAGCAGCCCCCGAGCAGGGGCATATTTTGAAGCTTTCTTT. Looking up the rest from reference TRBV5-4 and TRBJ1-1 gives the full variable domain: ETGVTQSPTHLIKTRGQQVTLRCSSQSGHNTVSWYQQALGQGPQFIFQYYREEENGRGNFPPRFSGLQFPNYSSELNVNALELDDSALYLCASSPRAGAYFEAFFGQGTRLTVV.

The V and J genes are TRBV30 and TRBJ2-2, with D possibly called TRBD1 or TRBD2 (5 bases each). CDR1 GTSNPN and CDR2 SVGIG come from the germline V gene (reference sequence). The CDR3 sequence is 13 residues long. Between the trimmed V and J ends, which lost 2 bases and 6 bases, there was a span of 10 bases. The CDR3 protein is CAWSSGSPGELFF. CDR3 sequence (DNA): TGTGCCTGGAGTTCAGGGAGCCCCGGGGAGCTGTTTTTT.

The V gene is TRBV5-1, the J gene TRBJ1-1, with D unclear. CDR1 SGHRS and CDR2 YFSETQ come from the germline V gene. The CDR3 totals 13 residues. V was cut by 4 bases and J by 4 bases, with 11 bases left in between. CDR3 region: CASSPAVSTEAFF. The CDR3 DNA reads TGCGCCAGCAGCCCCGCGGTGAGCACTGAAGCTTTCTTT.

The CDR3 DNA is TGTGCCAGCAGCGCCACCGGGACAGGGTTGCCGCTCCACTTT. Translated, it gives CASSATGTGLPLHF. The J gene is TRBJ1-6, the V gene TRBV9, with TRBD1 identical over 9 bases. After removal of 3 bases from V and 16 bases from J, the junction contained 11 bases not matched to a gene. This CDR3 region has 14 residues. Germline V CDR1 and CDR2: SGDLS, YYNGEE. Supplemented by reference TRBV9 and TRBJ1-6, the full variable domain reads DSGVTQTPKHLITATGQRVTLRCSPRSGDLSVYWYQQSLDQGLQFLIQYYNGEERAKGNILERFSAQQFPDLHSELNLSSLELGDSALYFCASSATGTGLPLHFGNGTRLTVT.

The rearrangement uses TRBV27 and TRBJ2-5; 7 bases are shared with TRBD1. The J segment lost 9 bases and the V segment lost 3 bases, leaving 13 bases of the junction unmatched. The CDR3 is made up of 15 amino acids. Per the germline V gene, CDR1 is MNHEY and CDR2 is SMNVEV (reference sequence). CDR3 loop: CASSFSRQGLWPQYF. CDR3 bases: TGTGCCAGCAGTTTCTCCAGACAGGGTTTATGGCCCCAGTACTTC.

The chain joins TRBV4-2 to TRBJ2-7, with 12 positions matching TRBD1. V trimming: 0 bases; J trimming: 4 bases; junction bases outside the gene matches: 4. CDR1 is LGHNA, CDR2 YNFKEQ, per germline. The CDR3 spans 16 residues. This CDR3 reads CASSQERGQGAYEQYF. CDR3 in DNA: TGTGCCAGCAGCCAAGAAAGGGGACAGGGGGCGTACGAGCAGTACTTC.

CDR3: CASSPSRRDRGEQYF. CDR3 DNA sequence: TGTGCCAGCAGCCCGAGCCGGAGGGACAGGGGCGAGCAGTACTTC. The chain recombines TRBV11-3 with TRBJ2-7, with 10 bases aligning to TRBD1. Germline loops: CDR1 SGHNT, CDR2 YENEEA. CDR3 length: 15 amino acids. The trim removed 5 bases at V and 6 bases at J, leaving 10 bases unmatched.

The chain is built from TRBV4-1 and TRBJ2-7; TRBD2 matches 9 bases. Per the germline V gene, CDR1 is MGHRA and CDR2 is YSYEKL. Trimming took 4 bases from V and 6 from J; bases not matched to a gene: 10. The CDR3 loop spans 15 amino acids. CDR3 nucleotide sequence: TGCGCCAGCAGCCCGACCGGCGGGAGGGCTCGCGAGCAGTACTTC. Protein product: CASSPTGGRAREQYF.

The chain combines TRBV6-1 with TRBJ2-6; no firm D call. In germline, CDR1 is MNHNS, CDR2 SASEGT. The CDR3 covers 14 residues. Trimming stripped 3 bases from V and 2 bases from J, with 5 bases between. The CDR3, as DNA: TGTGCCAGCAGTGACAGTCCTGGGGCCAACGTCCTGACTTTC. This gives the protein CASSDSPGANVLTF.

This chain uses TRBV11-2 with TRBJ2-1, with 7 bases fitting TRBD2. The CDR3 is 15 residues long. Per the germline V gene, CDR1 is SGHAT and CDR2 is FQNNGV. V was pared by 0 bases and J by 9 bases, with 8 bases of the junction left unmatched. Here the CDR3 reads CASSLEPAGNGEQFF. CDR3 nucleotides: TGTGCCAGCAGCTTAGAGCCAGCGGGGAATGGTGAGCAGTTCTTC.

The CDR3 spells CASSQDMFRVTYEQYF. For the CDR3, the DNA is TGCGCCAGCAGCCAAGATATGTTCAGGGTAACCTACGAGCAGTACTTC. This rearrangement joins TRBV4-1 to TRBJ2-7; tentatively, D is TRBD1 (5 bases). The CDR3 runs to 16 residues. Trimming removed 0 bases from V and 2 bases from J, with 14 bases in between. Germline CDR1 reads MGHRA; CDR2 reads YSYEKL.

The chain combines TRBV9 with TRBJ1-2; perhaps TRBD1 as D (6 bases). With 3 bases removed from V and 8 bases from J, the gap between germline ends came to 11 bases. Germline CDR1 and CDR2: SGDLS and YYNGEE. There are 12 residues in the CDR3. CDR3 nucleotide sequence: TGTGCCAGCAGCGAACAGGGAATAGGCTACACCTTC. Protein product: CASSEQGIGYTF.

This rearrangement joins TRBV7-2 to TRBJ2-7, with a weak D call TRBD1 (6 bases). Trimming cost V 4 bases and J 2 bases, with 9 bases left between them. Germline CDR1 reads SGHTA; CDR2 reads FQGNSA. This CDR3 spans 13 amino acids. CDR3 residues: CASSSGQTYEQYF. CDR3 nucleotides: TGTGCCAGCAGCTCAGGACAGACCTACGAGCAGTACTTC.

The chain carries TRBV5-1 and TRBJ2-1; D uncertain. CDR1 and CDR2 from the germline V gene are SGHRS and YFSETQ. V was pared by 1 base and J by 8 bases, with 7 bases between. The CDR3 runs to 12 residues. In DNA form, the CDR3 reads TGCGCCAGCAGCTTGAGTCATTATGAGCAGTTCTTC. This codes for CASSLSHYEQFF.

The chain links TRBV5-1 to TRBJ2-7, with a weak D call TRBD1 (6 bases). V was shortened by 4 bases and J by 11 bases, with 16 bases between the two germline ends. The length of the CDR3 is 12 residues. From germline, CDR1 is SGHRS and CDR2 YFSETQ. The CDR3 region has the DNA TGCGCCAGCAGCCTGGACAGCCCGGTTAAGTACTTC. Translated, it gives CASSLDSPVKYF.

The genes are TRBV5-1 and TRBJ1-2; 7 bases align to TRBD1. The germline V gene encodes CDR1 SGHRS and CDR2 YFSETQ. J gave up 2 bases and V 7 bases, and 8 bases lay outside the gene matches. The CDR3 extends over 14 amino acids. CDR3 sequence reads: CASQRDSSNYGYTF. CDR3 bases: TGCGCCAGCCAGAGGGACAGCTCGAACTATGGCTACACCTTC.

In this sample, this clone turned up a few times. The chain links TRBV5-1 to TRBJ1-1; D may be TRBD1 (5 bases). V was clipped by 4 bases and J by 1 base, with 5 bases between them. This CDR3 region has 12 residues. CDR1 is SGHRS, CDR2 YFSETQ, per germline. CDR3 in amino acids: CASSRGNTEAFF. CDR3 nucleotides: TGCGCCAGCAGCAGGGGGAACACTGAAGCTTTCTTT.

To note about this clone: The DNA is left out, because the CDR3 cannot be placed on it with certainty; the CDR3 is given as TCRdb lists it. The CDR3 is CASSFLWTLSGNEQFF. The chain uses TRBV28 and TRBJ2-1; TRBD1 is the table's D call and was not checked against the DNA. Including both end residues, the CDR3 is 16 amino acids long. Germline V lookup: CDR1 MDHEN, CDR2 SYDVKM.

The chain combines TRBV4-1 with TRBJ2-7; 8 bases agree with TRBD1. Germline loops: CDR1 MGHRA, CDR2 YSYEKL. Losses at the gene ends were 4 bases for V and 6 bases for J; bases not matched to a gene: 8. This CDR3 region has 14 residues. The CDR3 DNA follows: TGCGCCAGCAGCCGAATGACAGGGGTCGTCGAGCAGTACTTC. Translation: CASSRMTGVVEQYF.

The chain employs TRBV7-3 and TRBJ2-3; D may be TRBD1 (6 bases). Germline CDR1 and CDR2: SGHTA and FQGTGA. The CDR3 has 14 residues. The ends were cut back, 2 bases at V and 2 bases at J, with 8 bases in the middle. The CDR3 spells CASSLQGYTDTQYF. The CDR3 bases are TGTGCCAGCAGCTTACAGGGGTACACAGATACGCAGTATTTT.

This rearrangement joins TRBV27 to TRBJ2-7; a possible D gene is TRBD1 (5 bases). Germline CDR1 is MNHEY and CDR2 is SMNVEV (reference sequence). This CDR3 is 16 amino acids long. The V end lost 0 bases, the J end lost 4 bases, and 16 bases lay between the germline ends. The CDR3 DNA is TGTGCCAGCAGTTTATCCACAGGAAATCTTCCATACGAGCAGTACTTC. It codes for CASSLSTGNLPYEQYF.